This TCR beta chain stems from a study of control samples from healthy donors and cancer patients. Sequenced by immunoSEQ multiplex PCR; TCRdb stores in-frame clones only, minus some. This table holds roughly 400,000 clones, over 75% found once. Trimming cost V 1 base and J 4 bases, with 13 bases left between them. Germline lookup yields CDR1 MDHEN and CDR2 SYDVKM. The CDR3 is 15 residues long. Sequenced input: PBMCs. The TCR was taken from a man aged 35-49 years with head and neck cancer. This rearrangement joins TRBV28 to TRBJ1-1; D not resolved. CDR3 protein: CASSLFGRLSTEAFF. The CDR3 DNA reads as TGTGCCAGCAGTTTATTCGGGAGGCTGAGCACTGAAGCTTTCTTT.